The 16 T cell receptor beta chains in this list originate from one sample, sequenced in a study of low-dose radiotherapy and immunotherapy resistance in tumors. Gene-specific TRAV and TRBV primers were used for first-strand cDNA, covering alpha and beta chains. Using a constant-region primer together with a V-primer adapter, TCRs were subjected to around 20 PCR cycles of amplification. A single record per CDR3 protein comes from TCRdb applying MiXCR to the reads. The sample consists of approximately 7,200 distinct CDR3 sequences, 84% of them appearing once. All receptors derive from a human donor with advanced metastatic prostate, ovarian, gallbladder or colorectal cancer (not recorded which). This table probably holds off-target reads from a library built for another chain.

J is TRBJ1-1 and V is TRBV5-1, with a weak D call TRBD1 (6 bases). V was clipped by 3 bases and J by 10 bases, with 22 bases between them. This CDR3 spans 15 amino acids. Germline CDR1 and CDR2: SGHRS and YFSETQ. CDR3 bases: TGCGCCAGCAGCTCAGCCGCCTCAGGGGTAAGGGGAGCTTTCTTT. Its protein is CASSSAASGVRGAFF.

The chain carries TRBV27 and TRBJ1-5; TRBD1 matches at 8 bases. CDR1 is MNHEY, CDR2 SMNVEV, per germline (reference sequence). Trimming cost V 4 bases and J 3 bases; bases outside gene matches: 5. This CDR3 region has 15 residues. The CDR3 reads CASSSVDRDNQPQHF. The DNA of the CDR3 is TGTGCCAGCAGTTCGGTGGACAGGGACAATCAGCCCCAGCATTTT.

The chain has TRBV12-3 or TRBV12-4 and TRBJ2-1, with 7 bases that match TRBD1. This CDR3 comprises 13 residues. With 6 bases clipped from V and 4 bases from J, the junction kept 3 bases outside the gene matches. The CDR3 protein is CASRLTGYNEQFF. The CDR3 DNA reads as TGTGCCAGCAGATTGACAGGGTACAATGAGCAGTTCTTC.

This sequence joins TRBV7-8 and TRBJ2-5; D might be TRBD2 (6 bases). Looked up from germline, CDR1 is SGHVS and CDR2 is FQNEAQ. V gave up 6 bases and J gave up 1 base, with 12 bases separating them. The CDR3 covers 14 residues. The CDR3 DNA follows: TGTGCCAGCAGACCACGGCGGGGCCAAGAGACCCAGTACTTC. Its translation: CASRPRRGQETQYF.

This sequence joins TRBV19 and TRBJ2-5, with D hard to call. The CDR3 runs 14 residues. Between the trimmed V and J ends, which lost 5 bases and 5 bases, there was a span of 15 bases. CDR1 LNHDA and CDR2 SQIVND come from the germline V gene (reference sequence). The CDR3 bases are TGTGCCAGTAGTCCCCTGGATAGGAAGGAGACCCAGTACTTC. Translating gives CASSPLDRKETQYF.

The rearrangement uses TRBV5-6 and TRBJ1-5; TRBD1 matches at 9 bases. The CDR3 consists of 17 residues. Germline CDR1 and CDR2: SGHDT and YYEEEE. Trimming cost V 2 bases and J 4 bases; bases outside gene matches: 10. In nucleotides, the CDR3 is TGTGCCAGCAGCTTATTCCGGGACAGGGTTCTTAATCAGCCCCAGCATTTT. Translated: CASSLFRDRVLNQPQHF.

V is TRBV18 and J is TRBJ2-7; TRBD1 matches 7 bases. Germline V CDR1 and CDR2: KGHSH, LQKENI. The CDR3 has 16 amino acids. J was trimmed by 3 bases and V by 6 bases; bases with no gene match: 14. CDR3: CASSLGTGQSLYEQYF. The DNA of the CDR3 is TGTGCCAGCTCCCTTGGTACGGGACAGTCCCTCTACGAGCAGTACTTC.

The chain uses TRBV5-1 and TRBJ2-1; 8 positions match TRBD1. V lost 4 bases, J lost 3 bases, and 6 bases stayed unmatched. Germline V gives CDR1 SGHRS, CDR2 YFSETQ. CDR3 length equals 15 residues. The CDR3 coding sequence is TGCGCCAGCAGCCCCGGACAGGGCTTCTACAATGAGCAGTTCTTC. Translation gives CASSPGQGFYNEQFF.

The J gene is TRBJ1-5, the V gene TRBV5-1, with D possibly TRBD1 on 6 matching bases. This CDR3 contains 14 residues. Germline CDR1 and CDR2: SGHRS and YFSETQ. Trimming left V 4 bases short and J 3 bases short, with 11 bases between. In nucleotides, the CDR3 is TGCGCCAGCAGCCCGGGACAAGACAATCAGCCCCAGCATTTT. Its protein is CASSPGQDNQPQHF.

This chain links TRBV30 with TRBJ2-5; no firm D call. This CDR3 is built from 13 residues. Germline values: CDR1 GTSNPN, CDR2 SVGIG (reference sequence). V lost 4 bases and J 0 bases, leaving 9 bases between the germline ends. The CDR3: CAWTRVDQETQYF. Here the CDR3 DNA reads TGTGCCTGGACCCGGGTGGACCAAGAGACCCAGTACTTC.

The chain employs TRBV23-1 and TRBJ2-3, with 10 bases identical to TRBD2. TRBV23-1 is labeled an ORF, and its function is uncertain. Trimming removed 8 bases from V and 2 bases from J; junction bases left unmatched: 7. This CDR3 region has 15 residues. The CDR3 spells CASRIAGGYTDTQYF. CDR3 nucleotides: TGCGCCAGCCGTATAGCGGGGGGTTACACAGATACGCAGTATTTT.

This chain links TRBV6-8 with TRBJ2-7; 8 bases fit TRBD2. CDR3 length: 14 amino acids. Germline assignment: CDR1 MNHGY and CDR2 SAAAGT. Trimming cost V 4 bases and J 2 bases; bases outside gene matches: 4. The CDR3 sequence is CASSLYSGAYEQYF. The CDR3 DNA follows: TGTGCCAGCAGTTTATATAGCGGGGCCTACGAGCAGTACTTC.

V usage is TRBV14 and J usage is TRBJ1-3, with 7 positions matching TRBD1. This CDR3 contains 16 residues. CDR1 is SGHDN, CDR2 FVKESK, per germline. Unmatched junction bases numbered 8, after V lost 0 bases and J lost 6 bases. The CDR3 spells CASSQDWTGIENTIYF. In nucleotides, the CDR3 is TGTGCCAGCAGCCAAGATTGGACAGGAATCGAAAACACCATATATTTT.

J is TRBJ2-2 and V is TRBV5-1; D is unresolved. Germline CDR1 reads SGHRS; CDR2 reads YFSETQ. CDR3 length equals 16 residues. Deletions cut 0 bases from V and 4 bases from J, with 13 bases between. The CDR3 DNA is TGCGCCAGCAGCTTGGATCCCCCTCAGACCACCGGGGAGCTGTTTTTT. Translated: CASSLDPPQTTGELFF.

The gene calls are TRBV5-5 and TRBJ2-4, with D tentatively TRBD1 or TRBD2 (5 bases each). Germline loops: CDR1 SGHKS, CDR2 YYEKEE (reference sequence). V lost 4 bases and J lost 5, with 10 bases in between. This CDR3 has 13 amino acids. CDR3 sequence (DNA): TGTGCCAGCAGCACGGGACCGGAAAACATTCAGTACTTC. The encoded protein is CASSTGPENIQYF. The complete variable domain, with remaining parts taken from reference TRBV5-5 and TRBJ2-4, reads DAGVTQSPTHLIKTRGQQVTLRCSPISGHKSVSWYQQVLGQGPQFIFQYYEKEERGRGNFPDRFSARQFPNYSSELNVNALLLGDSALYLCASSTGPENIQYFGAGTRLSVL.

In DNA, the CDR3 is TGTGCCAGCAGCGTCAGGGTTGGCCAGCCCCAGCATTTT. It encodes CASSVRVGQPQHF. This sequence joins TRBV5-5 and TRBJ1-5, with TRBD1 as a possible D gene (5 bases). V was trimmed by 4 bases and J by 7 bases, leaving 12 bases between them. CDR1 and CDR2 from the germline V gene are SGHKS and YYEKEE (reference sequence). There are 13 residues in the CDR3.